Below, one T cell receptor beta chain is given with its context. The sample originates from a study of blood T cell repertoires in COVID-19. On the study more broadly: The study drew acute and convalescent COVID-19 samples from the United States, Italy and Spain. Sources were T cells, B-cell-depleted T cells, or PBMCs; the material itself was cDNA or gDNA.

Germline CDR1 and CDR2: LNHDA and SQIVND (reference sequence). V lost 7 bases to trimming and J lost 2 bases, with 11 bases between them. The CDR3 runs 13 residues. Original handling: Quantification of nucleated cells was approximated via reference gene primer amplification. TCRdb keeps only in-frame clones here, not all; method: immunoSEQ multiplex PCR. That table supplies the V and J calls and clone size; D and trimming were determined from the DNA. Of some 200,000 clones in the sample, about 87% were seen once. The rearrangement links TRBV19 to TRBJ1-2; D possibly corresponds to TRBD1 (5 bases). The sequencing sample was made of peripheral blood. This sequence originates from a woman under 30 who had recovered from COVID-19. CDR3 amino acids: CASIDAGNYGYTF. The DNA for the CDR3 is TGTGCCAGTATCGACGCAGGGAACTATGGCTACACCTTC.